The 8 T cell receptor beta chains below were found in one sample sequenced in a study of T cell responses to AZD1222 COVID-19 vaccine. Data came from immunoSEQ multiplex PCR; TCRdb stores just in-frame clones and leaves some out. The sample carries 90,000 to 120,000 clones, around 87% recorded once. The material sequenced was peripheral blood, taken on day 0 of AZD1222 vaccination. Receptor source: an adult in good health.

The rearrangement uses TRBV27 and TRBJ2-1, with 9 bases aligning to TRBD2. Germline lookup yields CDR1 MNHEY and CDR2 SMNVEV (reference sequence). This CDR3 has 15 amino acids. The V and J ends lost 5 bases and 2 bases, in that order; junction bases with no gene match: 4. The CDR3 region is CASSTLAGTYNEQFF. DNA for the CDR3: TGTGCCAGCAGTACCCTAGCGGGGACCTACAATGAGCAGTTCTTC.

With regard to this clone: This may be a read error, as it is one base from a much larger clone. The identical CDR3 is also encoded by other nucleotide sequences in the sample. The chain joins TRBV2 to TRBJ1-1; 7 bases map to TRBD1. CDR3 size: 13 residues. The germline gives CDR1 SNHLY, CDR2 FYNNEI. V trimming: 4 bases; J trimming: 2 bases; junction bases outside the gene matches: 1. In DNA form, the CDR3 reads TGTGCCAGCAGTGGACAGGGAAACACTGAAGCTTTCTTT. It codes for CASSGQGNTEAFF.

This clone was detected once. This chain links TRBV19 with TRBJ2-1, with D tentatively TRBD2 (6 bases). The CDR3 consists of 15 residues. Per germline, CDR1 LNHDA and CDR2 SQIVND (reference sequence). The V and J ends lost 0 bases and 2 bases respectively, with 8 bases between them. The CDR3: CASSIEVAAYNEQFF. As DNA, the CDR3 is TGTGCCAGTAGTATAGAGGTAGCGGCCTACAATGAGCAGTTCTTC.

The chain combines TRBV2 with TRBJ1-1; TRBD1 matches at 7 bases. Germline CDR1 SNHLY, CDR2 FYNNEI. There are 14 residues in the CDR3. V trimming: 6 bases; J trimming: 1 base; junction bases outside the gene matches: 5. CDR3 region: CASSFQGGNTEAFF. The CDR3 DNA reads TGTGCCAGCAGCTTCCAGGGGGGGAACACTGAAGCTTTCTTT. Drawing the rest from reference TRBV2 and TRBJ1-1, the complete variable domain is EPEVTQTPSHQVTQMGQEVILRCVPISNHLYFYWYRQILGQKVEFLVSFYNNEISEKSEIFDDQFSVERPDGSNFTLKIRSTKLEDSAMYFCASSFQGGNTEAFFGQGTRLTVV.

The chain joins TRBV12-5 to TRBJ1-6; the D gene is possibly TRBD1 (6 bases). Germline CDR1 is LGHNT and CDR2 is FRNRAP. V dropped 6 bases and J dropped 6 bases, with 15 bases sitting between them. The CDR3 covers 15 residues. The CDR3: CASGTGGDLNSPLHF. The CDR3 nucleotides read TGTGCTAGTGGGACAGGAGGAGATCTTAATTCACCCCTCCACTTT.

The V and J genes are TRBV7-8 and TRBJ1-2; weak D call: TRBD1 (5 bases). The germline V gene encodes CDR1 SGHVS and CDR2 FQNEAQ. V was trimmed by 2 bases and J by 0 bases, leaving 13 bases between them. The CDR3 is 16 residues long. CDR3 DNA: TGTGCCAGCAGCTTATACGAACAGGCGCCTAACTATGGCTACACCTTC. This codes for CASSLYEQAPNYGYTF.

The rearrangement links TRBV28 to TRBJ1-5; D may be TRBD1 (6 bases). The CDR3 is made up of 16 amino acids. V was pared by 2 bases and J by 4 bases, with 15 bases between. Germline CDR1 is MDHEN and CDR2 is SYDVKM. CDR3 sequence (DNA): TGTGCCAGCAGTTTACTCGGGGACATCTTAAATCAGCCCCAGCATTTT. Its translation is CASSLLGDILNQPQHF.

V and J are TRBV6-4 and TRBJ2-2; D gene ambiguous. The length of the CDR3 is 12 residues. Looked up from germline, CDR1 is MRHNA and CDR2 is SNTAGT. Trimming left V 4 bases short and J 6 bases short, with 6 bases between. The CDR3 reads CASSGVSGELFF. CDR3 sequence (DNA): TGTGCCAGCAGTGGGGTATCCGGGGAGCTGTTTTTT.